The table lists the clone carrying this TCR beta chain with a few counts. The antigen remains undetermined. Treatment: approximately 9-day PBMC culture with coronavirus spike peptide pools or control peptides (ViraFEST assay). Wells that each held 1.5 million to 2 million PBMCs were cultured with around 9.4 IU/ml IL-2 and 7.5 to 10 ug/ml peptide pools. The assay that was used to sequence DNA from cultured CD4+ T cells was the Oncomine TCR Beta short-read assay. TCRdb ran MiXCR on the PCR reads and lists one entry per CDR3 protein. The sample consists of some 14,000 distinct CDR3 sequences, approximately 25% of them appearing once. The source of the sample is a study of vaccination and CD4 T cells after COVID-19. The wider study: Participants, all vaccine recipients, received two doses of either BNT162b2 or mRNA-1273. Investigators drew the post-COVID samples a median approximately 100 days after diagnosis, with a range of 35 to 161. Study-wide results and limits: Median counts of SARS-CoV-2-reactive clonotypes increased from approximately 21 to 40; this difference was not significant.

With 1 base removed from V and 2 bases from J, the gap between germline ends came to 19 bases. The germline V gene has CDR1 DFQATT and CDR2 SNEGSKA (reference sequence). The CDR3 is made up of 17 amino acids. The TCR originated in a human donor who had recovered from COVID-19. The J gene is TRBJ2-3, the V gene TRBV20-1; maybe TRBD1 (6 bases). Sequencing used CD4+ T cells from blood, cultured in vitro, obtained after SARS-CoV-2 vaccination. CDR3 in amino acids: CSARGSRGQRSTDTQYF. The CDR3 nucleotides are TGCAGTGCTAGAGGGAGTAGAGGACAGCGTTCCACAGATACGCAGTATTTT.